These 2 T cell receptor beta chains came from one sample sequenced in a study of T-cell memory formation after mild COVID-19. TCRdb reprocessed the 5' RACE reads with MiXCR, giving one entry per CDR3 protein. Among hundreds of thousands of distinct CDR3 sequences listed, roughly 18% were seen once. Input material: PBMCs or a T cell subset sorted from them (not recorded which). Receptor source: a man aged 18 to 29 who had mild COVID-19 (a few samples of this study predate the infection). Cell type and time point are not known.

The V call is TRBV12-3 or TRBV12-4, the J call TRBJ2-5, with D unresolved. Deletions cut 6 bases from V and 5 bases from J, with 22 bases between. The CDR3 is 16 amino acids. The CDR3 nucleotides are TGTGCCAGCAGCCCTAACTTATACGCCTCGATCGAGACCCAGTACTTC. The encoded protein is CASSPNLYASIETQYF.

This clonotype was counted many times. This chain connects TRBV7-2 to TRBJ2-1; D unresolved. Germline V CDR1 and CDR2: SGHTA, FQGNSA. The CDR3 length is 13 residues. With 1 base removed from V and 9 bases from J, the gap between germline ends came to 10 bases. CDR3 sequence: CASSLGRLAEQFF. In DNA, the CDR3 is TGTGCCAGCAGCTTAGGTAGGTTGGCTGAGCAGTTCTTC.